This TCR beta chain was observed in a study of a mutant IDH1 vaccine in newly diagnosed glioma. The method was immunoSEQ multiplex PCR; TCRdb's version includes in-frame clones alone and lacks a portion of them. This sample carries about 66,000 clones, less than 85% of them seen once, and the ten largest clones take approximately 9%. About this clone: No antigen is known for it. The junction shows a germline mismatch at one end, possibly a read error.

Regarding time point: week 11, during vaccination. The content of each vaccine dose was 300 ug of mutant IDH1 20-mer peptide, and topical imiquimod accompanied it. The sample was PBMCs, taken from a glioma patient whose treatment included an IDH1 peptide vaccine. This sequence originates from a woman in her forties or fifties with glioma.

The chain's CDR3 is CAGYSRGKDF. As DNA, the CDR3 is TGCGCCGGCTACTCTAGGGGTAAGGACTTC. This chain uses TRBV10-1 with TRBJ2-5, with D possibly matching TRBD1 (5 bases). In germline, CDR1 is WNHNN, CDR2 SYGVQD (reference sequence). CDR3 length equals 10 residues.